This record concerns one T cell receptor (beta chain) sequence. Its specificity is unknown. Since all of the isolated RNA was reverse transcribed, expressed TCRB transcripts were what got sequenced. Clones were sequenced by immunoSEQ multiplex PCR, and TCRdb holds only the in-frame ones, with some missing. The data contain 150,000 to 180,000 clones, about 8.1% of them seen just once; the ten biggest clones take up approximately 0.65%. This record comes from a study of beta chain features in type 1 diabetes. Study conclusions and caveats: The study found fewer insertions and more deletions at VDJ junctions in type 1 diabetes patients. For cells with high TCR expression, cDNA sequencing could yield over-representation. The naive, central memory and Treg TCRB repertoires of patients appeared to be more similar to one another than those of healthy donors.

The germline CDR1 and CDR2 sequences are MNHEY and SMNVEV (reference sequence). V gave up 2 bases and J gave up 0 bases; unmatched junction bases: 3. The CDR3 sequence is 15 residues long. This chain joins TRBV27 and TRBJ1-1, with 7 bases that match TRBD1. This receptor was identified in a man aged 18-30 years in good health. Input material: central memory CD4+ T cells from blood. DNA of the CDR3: TGTGCCAGCAGTTTAGACAGGGTGGTGAACACTGAAGCTTTCTTT. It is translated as CASSLDRVVNTEAFF.